Below, 28 T cell receptor beta chains from the same sample are listed, as sequenced in a study of cytomegalovirus exposure and HLA in healthy donors. Both 60 Vbeta primers and 13 Jbeta primers went into the PCR. The data were produced by immunoSEQ multiplex PCR, yet TCRdb's version contains in-frame clones alone and is incomplete. The sample records about 170,000 clones, around 80% being singletons. The specimen was PBMCs. All receptors derive from a male donor in good health and CMV-seronegative.

This rearrangement joins TRBV28 to TRBJ1-4, with D perhaps matching TRBD1 (5 bases). Germline CDR1 reads MDHEN; CDR2 reads SYDVKM. V was clipped by 5 bases and J by 7 bases, with 11 bases between them. This CDR3 spans 13 amino acids. The CDR3 reads CASSTLTGEKLFF. CDR3 nucleotides: TGTGCCAGCAGTACCTTAACAGGTGAAAAACTGTTTTTT. Based on the CDR3 plus reference TRBV28 and TRBJ1-4, the full variable domain is DVKVTQSSRYLVKRTGEKVFLECVQDMDHENMFWYRQDPGLGLRLIYFSYDVKMKEKGDIPEGYSVSREKKERFSLILESASTNQTSMYLCASSTLTGEKLFFGSGTQLSVL.

The chain couples TRBV4-3 to TRBJ2-5; TRBD1 aligns across 10 bases. Germline V CDR1 and CDR2: LGHNA, YSLEER. V was clipped by 1 base and J by 4 bases; unmatched bases: 9. The CDR3 is made up of 17 amino acids. CDR3 DNA sequence: TGCGCCAGCAGCCAAGGCGGACAGGGGGGAGGTGGAGAGACCCAGTACTTC. As protein: CASSQGGQGGGGETQYF.

The rearrangement joins TRBV29-1 to TRBJ2-7, with unresolved D. Germline-derived CDR1 and CDR2 are SQVTM and ANQGSEA. The length of the CDR3 is 12 residues. With 6 bases removed from V and 6 bases from J, the gap between germline ends came to 15 bases. CDR3 residues: CSVLPGSSEQYF. DNA of the CDR3: TGCAGCGTCCTCCCGGGTAGTAGCGAGCAGTACTTC.

The genes are TRBV9 and TRBJ2-5; the D gene is possibly TRBD1 (5 bases). V dropped 0 bases and J dropped 1 base, with 13 bases sitting between them. Germline V CDR1 and CDR2: SGDLS, YYNGEE. This CDR3 has 16 amino acids. CDR3 coding DNA: TGTGCCAGCAGCGTAGTGGGTCAGGGCCTCCAAGAGACCCAGTACTTC. It encodes CASSVVGQGLQETQYF.

The chain links TRBV4-3 to TRBJ2-3; tentative D call: TRBD2 (7 bases). The CDR3 spans 18 residues. Germline CDR1 reads LGHNA; CDR2 reads YSLEER. V dropped 0 bases and J dropped 2 bases, with 18 bases sitting between them. DNA for the CDR3: TGCGCCAGCAGCCAAGACGACGGCGGGGGCTATACCACAGATACGCAGTATTTT. Translated, it gives CASSQDDGGGYTTDTQYF.

The J gene is TRBJ1-6, the V gene TRBV4-2; 8 positions agree with TRBD1. The trim removed 4 bases at V and 4 bases at J, leaving 6 bases unmatched. The CDR3 has 16 amino acids. CDR1 and CDR2 from the germline V gene are LGHNA and YNFKEQ. The CDR3 here is CASSPDRVGYNSPLHF. CDR3 nucleotide sequence: TGTGCCAGCAGCCCGGACAGGGTGGGATATAATTCACCCCTCCACTTT.

The J gene is TRBJ2-3, the V gene TRBV5-1, with 14 bases aligning to TRBD2. This CDR3 comprises 16 residues. Germline V gene sequence: CDR1 SGHRS, CDR2 YFSETQ. The junction had 5 bases not matched to a gene; V was cut back by 4 bases and J by 4 bases. The CDR3 spells CASSIRTSGGSDTQYF. In DNA, the CDR3 is TGCGCCAGCAGCATCCGGACTAGCGGGGGGTCAGATACGCAGTATTTT.

J is TRBJ2-5 and V is TRBV7-2, with 11 nucleotides matching TRBD2. CDR1 SGHTA and CDR2 FQGNSA come from the germline V gene. J was trimmed by 4 bases and V by 5 bases; bases with no gene match: 6. The CDR3 totals 15 residues. The CDR3 coding sequence is TGTGCCAGCAGCATCACTAGCGGGAGAGGAGAGACCCAGTACTTC. Translation gives CASSITSGRGETQYF.

This chain connects TRBV2 to TRBJ1-6; TRBD1 might be the D (5 bases). Germline CDR1 reads SNHLY; CDR2 reads FYNNEI. The ends were cut back, 3 bases at V and 0 bases at J, with 12 bases in the middle. This CDR3 comprises 17 residues. CDR3 bases: TGTGCCAGCAGTGACGGACACTACAGCTCCTATAATTCACCCCTCCACTTT. Protein sequence: CASSDGHYSSYNSPLHF.

The chain recombines TRBV6-5 with TRBJ1-5; weak D call: TRBD1 (6 bases). Germline V gene lookup returns CDR1 MNHEY and CDR2 SVGAGI. The CDR3 sequence is 14 residues long. V gave up 6 bases and J gave up 2 bases, with 11 bases separating them. This CDR3 reads CASSHRDGNQPQHF. CDR3 DNA sequence: TGTGCCAGCAGCCACAGGGATGGCAATCAGCCCCAGCATTTT.

The chain links TRBV7-9 to TRBJ2-5; the match to TRBD1 covers 8 bases. J gave up 5 bases and V 5 bases, and 10 bases lay outside the gene matches. From germline, CDR1 is SEHNR and CDR2 FQNEAQ (reference sequence). This CDR3 region has 15 residues. CDR3 sequence: CASSRQGHLVETQYF. DNA for the CDR3: TGTGCCAGCAGCCGACAGGGGCACCTTGTGGAGACCCAGTACTTC.

The rearrangement links TRBV10-3 to TRBJ1-2, with 8 bases fitting TRBD1. The CDR3 is 15 residues long. Germline values: CDR1 ENHRY, CDR2 SYGVKD. Unmatched junction bases numbered 4, after V lost 2 bases and J lost 2 bases. The CDR3 sequence is CAISEGQGSNYGYTF. The CDR3 coding sequence is TGTGCCATCAGTGAGGGACAGGGTTCCAACTATGGCTACACCTTC.

The chain uses TRBV6-5 and TRBJ2-1; TRBD1 aligns across 10 bases. This CDR3 is built from 16 residues. Germline V gives CDR1 MNHEY, CDR2 SVGAGI. The J segment lost 8 bases and the V segment lost 0 bases, leaving 7 bases of the junction unmatched. The chain's CDR3 is CASSYSYETGGHEQFF. CDR3 sequence (DNA): TGTGCCAGCAGTTACTCGTATGAGACAGGGGGCCATGAGCAGTTCTTC.

V usage is TRBV5-6 and J usage is TRBJ2-4; D possibly corresponds to TRBD1 (5 bases). The CDR3 extends over 17 amino acids. Germline loops: CDR1 SGHDT, CDR2 YYEEEE. The ends were cut back, 3 bases at V and 0 bases at J, with 16 bases in the middle. The CDR3 sequence: CASSSVRLGLAKNIQYF. DNA for the CDR3: TGTGCCAGCAGCTCCGTGCGGTTGGGGCTAGCCAAAAACATTCAGTACTTC.

The V call is TRBV27, the J call TRBJ1-1, with 9 nucleotides matching TRBD1. CDR1 is MNHEY and CDR2 is SMNVEV in the germline V gene (reference sequence). The CDR3 totals 14 residues. Trimming removed 7 bases from V and 11 bases from J; junction bases left unmatched: 14. The CDR3 DNA is TGTGCCAGCACCGCCATTCCGGGACAGGGTGCCGCTTTCTTT. This encodes CASTAIPGQGAAFF.

The chain is built from TRBV15 and TRBJ2-1; no reliable D call. Looked up from germline, CDR1 is LNHNV and CDR2 is YYDKDF (reference sequence). This CDR3 region has 16 residues. Trimming took 5 bases from V and 1 from J, leaving 15 bases between them. CDR3 DNA sequence: TGTGCCACCAGCCCTCCTAACCCGCTATCCTACAATGAGCAGTTCTTC. It translates to CATSPPNPLSYNEQFF.

The chain employs TRBV5-6 and TRBJ1-4; 9 positions agree with TRBD1. The V segment lost 2 bases and the J segment 9 bases; nucleotides outside the gene matches: 8. The CDR3 spans 15 residues. The germline V gene has CDR1 SGHDT and CDR2 YYEEEE. The CDR3 loop reads CASSFGGQGRKKLFF. In nucleotides, the CDR3 is TGTGCCAGCAGCTTTGGGGGACAGGGCAGGAAAAAACTGTTTTTT.

The chain joins TRBV30 to TRBJ2-1; D may be TRBD2 (5 bases). This CDR3 contains 16 residues. Germline lookup yields CDR1 GTSNPN and CDR2 SVGIG (reference sequence). With 0 bases removed from V and 2 bases from J, the gap between germline ends came to 14 bases. The CDR3 protein is CAWSVSGRRTYNEQFF. Written as DNA, the CDR3 is TGTGCCTGGAGTGTAAGTGGGAGAAGGACCTACAATGAGCAGTTCTTC.

The chain combines TRBV5-4 with TRBJ2-3; 9 nucleotides match TRBD2. This CDR3 region has 16 residues. Germline CDR1 is SGHNT and CDR2 is YYREEE (reference sequence). V lost 4 bases to trimming and J lost 5 bases; unmatched junction nucleotides: 11. The CDR3 sequence is CASSPRLAESVDTQYF. CDR3 bases: TGTGCCAGCAGCCCGCGACTAGCGGAAAGTGTAGATACGCAGTATTTT.

This clone came up once. The V and J genes are TRBV6-1 and TRBJ1-2; 7 bases match TRBD1. The CDR3 length is 18 residues. CDR1 is MNHNS and CDR2 is SASEGT in the germline V gene. The ends lost 2 bases at V and 0 bases at J; junction bases unmatched: 12. CDR3 in DNA: TGTGCCAGCAGTGAAAAGACAGGGAAGGCACTACCTAACTATGGCTACACCTTC. Translating it yields CASSEKTGKALPNYGYTF.

The CDR3 loop is CASSPTGGRAGELFF. CDR3 DNA: TGCGCCAGCAGCCCTACAGGGGGCCGGGCCGGGGAGCTGTTTTTT. The J gene is TRBJ2-2, the V gene TRBV5-1, with 9 bases fitting TRBD1. Germline trimming cut 4 bases from V and 6 bases from J; bases unmatched to any gene: 7. Germline V CDR1 and CDR2: SGHRS, YFSETQ. This CDR3 contains 15 residues.

The genes are TRBV28 and TRBJ2-7, with TRBD1 as a possible D gene (6 bases). Trimming removed 6 bases from V and 5 bases from J, with 20 bases in between. Germline V CDR1 and CDR2: MDHEN, SYDVKM. This CDR3 spans 15 amino acids. The CDR3 sequence is CASSPALGRGHEQYF. CDR3 nucleotides: TGTGCCAGCAGCCCCGCCCTCGGCAGGGGCCACGAGCAGTACTTC.

This chain links TRBV6-6 with TRBJ1-4; weak D call: TRBD1 (5 bases). Germline V gene sequence: CDR1 MNHNY, CDR2 SVGAGI (reference sequence). The V gene lost 5 bases and the J gene lost 0 bases, with 13 bases spanning the gap. This CDR3 has 16 amino acids. The chain's CDR3 is CASSRGGVATNEKLFF. CDR3 nucleotide sequence: TGTGCCAGCAGTCGGGGCGGGGTCGCAACTAATGAAAAACTGTTTTTT.

On this clone itself: The sample holds other DNA sequences that translate to the same CDR3. This chain connects TRBV19 to TRBJ1-2; tentatively, D is TRBD1 (5 bases). The CDR3 covers 15 residues. CDR1 is LNHDA, CDR2 SQIVND, per germline (reference sequence). Trimming removed 9 bases from V and 2 bases from J, with 19 bases in between. The CDR3 protein is CASTSIGNRNYGYTF. The CDR3 DNA is TGTGCCAGCACCTCAATAGGGAACAGGAACTATGGCTACACCTTC.

A few counts support this clone. The chain employs TRBV28 and TRBJ1-1, with D possibly TRBD1 on 5 matching bases. The CDR3 is 14 amino acids. Trimming cost V 10 bases and J 4 bases, with 19 bases left between them. Germline assignment: CDR1 MDHEN and CDR2 SYDVKM. In DNA, the CDR3 is TGTGCCACCCACGGACCCGGGGGAGGCACTGAAGCTTTCTTT. Residues: CATHGPGGGTEAFF.

The chain carries TRBV25-1 and TRBJ2-7; D may be TRBD1 (6 bases). The germline V and J ends were trimmed by 10 bases and 3 bases, with 19 bases remaining between them. The CDR3 sequence is 14 residues long. CDR1 MGHDK and CDR2 SYGVNS come from the germline V gene. CDR3 nucleotide sequence: TGTGCCATCCTGGGCCGGCAGGGGATCTACGAGCAGTACTTC. Its translation is CAILGRQGIYEQYF.

V usage is TRBV27 and J usage is TRBJ2-7; no reliable D call. CDR1 is MNHEY and CDR2 is SMNVEV in the germline V gene (reference sequence). Trimming removed 5 bases from V and 3 bases from J, with 14 bases in between. This CDR3 has 14 amino acids. This chain's CDR3 is CASSNDPGGYEQYF. CDR3 sequence (DNA): TGTGCCAGCAGTAACGACCCTGGCGGCTACGAGCAGTACTTC.

CDR3 bases: TGTGCCACCAGCAGAGGCGGGACTTACGACGAGCAGTACTTC. Protein product: CATSRGGTYDEQYF. The chain has TRBV15 and TRBJ2-7; D might be TRBD2 (6 bases). V was clipped by 1 base and J by 5 bases, with 12 bases between them. Germline values: CDR1 LNHNV, CDR2 YYDKDF (reference sequence). The CDR3 consists of 14 residues. Using reference TRBV15 and TRBJ2-7 for the parts outside the CDR3, the full variable domain is DAMVIQNPRYQVTQFGKPVTLSCSQTLNHNVMYWYQQKSSQAPKLLFHYYDKDFNNEADTPDNFQSRRPNTSFCFLDIRSPGLGDTAMYLCATSRGGTYDEQYFGPGTRLTVT.